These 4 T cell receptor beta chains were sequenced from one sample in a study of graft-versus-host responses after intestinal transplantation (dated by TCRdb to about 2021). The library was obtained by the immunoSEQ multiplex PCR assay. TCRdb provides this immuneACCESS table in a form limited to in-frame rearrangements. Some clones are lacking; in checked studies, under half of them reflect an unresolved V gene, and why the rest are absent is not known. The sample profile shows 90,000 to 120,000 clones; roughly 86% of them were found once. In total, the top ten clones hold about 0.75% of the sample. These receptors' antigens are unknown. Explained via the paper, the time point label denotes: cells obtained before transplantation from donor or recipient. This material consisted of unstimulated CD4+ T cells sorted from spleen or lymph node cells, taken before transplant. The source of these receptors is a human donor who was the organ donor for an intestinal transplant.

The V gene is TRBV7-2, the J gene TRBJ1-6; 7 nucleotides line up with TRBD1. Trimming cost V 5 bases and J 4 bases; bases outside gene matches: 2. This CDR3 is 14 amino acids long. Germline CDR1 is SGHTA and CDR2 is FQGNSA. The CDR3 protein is CASSVGQYNSPLHF. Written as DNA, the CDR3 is TGTGCCAGCAGCGTGGGACAGTATAATTCACCCCTCCACTTT.

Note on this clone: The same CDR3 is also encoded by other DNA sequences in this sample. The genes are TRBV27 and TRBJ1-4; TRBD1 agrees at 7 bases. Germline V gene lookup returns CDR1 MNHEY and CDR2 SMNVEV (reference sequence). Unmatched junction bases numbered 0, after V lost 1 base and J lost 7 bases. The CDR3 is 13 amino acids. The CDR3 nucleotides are TGTGCCAGCAGTTTATACAGGGGTGAAAAACTGTTTTTT. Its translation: CASSLYRGEKLFF.

The CDR3 region is CAISGGTGKTDTQYF. CDR3 sequence (DNA): TGTGCCATCAGTGGGGGGACAGGGAAGACAGATACGCAGTATTTT. The gene calls are TRBV10-3 and TRBJ2-3; TRBD1 matches at 9 bases. The trim removed 4 bases at V and 3 bases at J, leaving 5 bases unmatched. The length of the CDR3 is 15 residues. Germline CDR1 reads ENHRY; CDR2 reads SYGVKD.

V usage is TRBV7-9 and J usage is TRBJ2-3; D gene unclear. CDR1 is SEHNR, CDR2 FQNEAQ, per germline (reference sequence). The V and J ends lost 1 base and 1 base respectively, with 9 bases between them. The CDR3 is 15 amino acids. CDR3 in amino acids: CASSLDLSRTDTQYF. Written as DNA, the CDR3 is TGTGCCAGCAGCTTAGATCTCTCCCGCACAGATACGCAGTATTTT.